Shown below are 18 T cell receptor beta chains from a single sample sequenced in a study of shared clonotypes between healthy human individuals. Profiling relied on immunoSEQ multiplex PCR, and the TCRdb table lists in-frame clones only, not all of them. Among around 2,000,000 clones listed, about 95% were seen once. Naivety among CD8 cells was defined by CD45RO negativity and positive CCR7 selection, thereby excluding terminally differentiated effector memory CD45RA+ cells. Sequences were obtained from naive CD8+ T cells sorted from blood. These receptors were collected from a man aged 18-30 years in good health.

J is TRBJ1-2 and V is TRBV5-6; 7 positions agree with TRBD1. CDR1 is SGHDT and CDR2 is YYEEEE in the germline V gene. The CDR3 runs 15 residues. V shed 4 bases, J shed 5 bases, and the junction held 11 bases outside the gene matches. The CDR3 DNA reads TGTGCCAGCAGCCACGACAGGGAGGGAGAGTATGGCTACACCTTC. Its protein product is CASSHDREGEYGYTF.

This clone was detected once. The chain recombines TRBV6-5 with TRBJ1-2, with D unclear. The germline CDR1 and CDR2 sequences are MNHEY and SVGAGI. The CDR3 is 15 amino acids. V gave up 0 bases and J gave up 3 bases, with 11 bases separating them. In DNA, the CDR3 is TGTGCCAGCAGTTACTCGCCGGTGGGAGACTATGGCTACACCTTC. As protein: CASSYSPVGDYGYTF.

The gene calls are TRBV4-2 and TRBJ1-5; TRBD1 is a possible D gene (5 bases). Looked up from germline, CDR1 is LGHNA and CDR2 is YNFKEQ. The CDR3 totals 14 residues. V gave up 4 bases and J gave up 4 bases, with 11 bases separating them. The CDR3 DNA follows: TGTGCCAGCAGCCCCGGGACGGATAATCAGCCCCAGCATTTT. It encodes CASSPGTDNQPQHF.

The chain combines TRBV5-6 with TRBJ2-7, with 7 bases fitting TRBD2. With V trimmed by 0 bases and J by 2 bases, 8 bases remained unmatched. CDR3 length: 16 residues. The V gene's germline CDR1 is SGHDT and CDR2 YYEEEE. The CDR3 loop is CASSLEYGGSAYEQYF. Written as DNA, the CDR3 is TGTGCCAGCAGCTTGGAATACGGCGGGAGCGCCTACGAGCAGTACTTC.

As DNA, the CDR3 is TGTGCCAGCAGCGAACCTGCCGGGACTCCAACATACGAGCAGTACTTC. It yields the protein CASSEPAGTPTYEQYF. The rearrangement links TRBV28 to TRBJ2-7; the D gene is possibly TRBD2 (6 bases). The V gene's germline CDR1 is MDHEN and CDR2 SYDVKM. The CDR3 extends over 16 amino acids. V shed 6 bases and J shed 4 bases, with 22 bases lying between them.

The chain carries TRBV9 and TRBJ2-1, with D possibly TRBD2 on 5 matching bases. This CDR3 is 15 amino acids long. Per the germline V gene, CDR1 is SGDLS and CDR2 is YYNGEE. Trimming removed 7 bases at V and 10 bases at J, with 24 bases between. The CDR3 spells CASAGAGQTRREQFF. Here the CDR3 DNA reads TGTGCCAGCGCGGGCGCGGGTCAAACTCGACGGGAGCAGTTCTTC.

This chain connects TRBV5-1 to TRBJ2-7; possible D gene TRBD2, 6 bases. From germline, CDR1 is SGHRS and CDR2 YFSETQ. The CDR3 is 14 amino acids. V was trimmed by 1 base and J by 5 bases, leaving 13 bases between them. CDR3 loop: CASSLSGTRDEQYF. The CDR3 DNA reads as TGCGCCAGCAGCTTGTCAGGGACTCGGGACGAGCAGTACTTC.

CDR3 amino acids: CASSPTFVPYNEQFF. The CDR3 region has the DNA TGTGCCAGCAGTCCAACCTTTGTCCCCTACAATGAGCAGTTCTTC. This sequence joins TRBV7-2 and TRBJ2-1; D is undetermined. The CDR3 sequence is 15 residues long. Per the germline V gene, CDR1 is SGHTA and CDR2 is FQGNSA. With 6 bases removed from V and 2 bases from J, the gap between germline ends came to 14 bases.

The V call is TRBV29-1, the J call TRBJ1-2, with TRBD1 matching 7 bases. The CDR3 covers 11 residues. The germline V gene has CDR1 SQVTM and CDR2 ANQGSEA. V dropped 7 bases and J dropped 4; count of bases not matched to a gene: 3. CDR3 DNA: TGCAGCGCAGACAGGGTCTATGGCTACACCTTC. This codes for CSADRVYGYTF.

This sequence joins TRBV6-5 and TRBJ2-7; D uncertain. Per germline, CDR1 MNHEY and CDR2 SVGAGI. V lost 2 bases to trimming and J lost 5 bases, with 10 bases between them. The CDR3 totals 13 residues. The CDR3 protein is CASSYTVQDEQYF. CDR3 sequence (DNA): TGTGCCAGCAGTTACACCGTTCAGGACGAGCAGTACTTC.

This chain uses TRBV28 with TRBJ2-5; weak D call: TRBD2 (6 bases). From germline, CDR1 is MDHEN and CDR2 SYDVKM. Trimming removed 7 bases from V and 5 bases from J, with 14 bases in between. The CDR3 runs to 13 residues. CDR3 loop: CASIHAGFETQYF. The CDR3 bases are TGTGCCAGCATTCATGCGGGGTTCGAGACCCAGTACTTC.

This rearrangement joins TRBV27 to TRBJ2-1; perhaps TRBD1 as D (6 bases). Trimming took off 6 bases at V and 4 bases at J, with 13 bases between the two ends. In germline, CDR1 is MNHEY, CDR2 SMNVEV (reference sequence). The length of the CDR3 is 14 residues. The CDR3 region is CASSPGQPYNEQFF. CDR3 DNA: TGTGCCAGCAGCCCAGGACAGCCTTACAATGAGCAGTTCTTC.

The J gene is TRBJ1-6, the V gene TRBV4-3; D gene ambiguous. Trimming shortened V by 0 bases and J by 7 bases, and 10 bases separated the two germline ends. Per germline, CDR1 LGHNA and CDR2 YSLEER. CDR3 length: 15 amino acids. CDR3 residues: CASSQEVLGNSPLHF. The CDR3 DNA sequence: TGCGCCAGCAGCCAAGAGGTCCTTGGAAATTCACCCCTCCACTTT.

A single count supports this clone. This sequence joins TRBV11-2 and TRBJ2-2; TRBD1 matches 8 bases. V lost 3 bases, J lost 6 bases, and 15 bases stayed unmatched. Germline CDR1 is SGHAT and CDR2 is FQNNGV. This CDR3 is built from 18 residues. As DNA, the CDR3 is TGTGCCAGCAGCTTGACAGGGGAGGTCTACTACTCGGCCGGGGAGCTGTTTTTT. Translation gives CASSLTGEVYYSAGELFF.

The J gene is TRBJ2-2, the V gene TRBV13; 11 nucleotides match TRBD2. CDR1 is PRHDT, CDR2 FYEKMQ, per germline (reference sequence). V lost 2 bases to trimming and J lost 6 bases; unmatched junction nucleotides: 5. This CDR3 has 16 residues. CDR3 in amino acids: CASSLTGLAVAGELFF. The CDR3 DNA reads TGTGCCAGCAGCTTAACGGGACTAGCGGTGGCCGGGGAGCTGTTTTTT.

With respect to this clone: The junction departs from germline at one end; a sequencing error may be responsible. The gene calls are TRBV7-7 and TRBJ2-5, with unresolved D. Germline lookup yields CDR1 SSHAT and CDR2 FNYEAQ (reference sequence). This CDR3 contains 13 residues. The CDR3 DNA follows: TGTGCTAGCAGCCACTACAGCTTCGAGACCCAGTACTTC. The encoded protein is CASSHYSFETQYF.

This chain connects TRBV7-9 to TRBJ1-1, with D possibly matching TRBD1 (6 bases). Trimming took 1 base from V and 1 from J, leaving 13 bases between them. Germline values: CDR1 SEHNR, CDR2 FQNEAQ (reference sequence). This CDR3 comprises 16 residues. CDR3 loop: CASSLVPWTENTEAFF. The CDR3 nucleotides read TGTGCCAGCAGCTTAGTCCCTTGGACAGAGAACACTGAAGCTTTCTTT.

Regarding this clone: The sample contains more than one DNA sequence encoding this CDR3. This rearrangement joins TRBV6-1 to TRBJ2-7; D unresolved. Germline-derived CDR1 and CDR2 are MNHNS and SASEGT. This CDR3 comprises 13 residues. Trimming took off 3 bases at V and 0 bases at J, with 6 bases between the two ends. CDR3 protein: CASSEGVSYEQYF. In nucleotides, the CDR3 is TGTGCCAGCAGTGAGGGCGTCTCCTACGAGCAGTACTTC.